This T cell receptor beta chain derives from a study of blood T cells in healthy people across ages. Findings and caveats of the study: A greater number of naive CD4+ cells and higher diversity distinguished long-lived donors from aged donors. PBMCs left unsorted prevented a conclusive naive versus antigen-experienced comparison.

A sample-barcoded 5' primer and a J-beta primer mix were used in a second PCR of about 7 to 12 cycles. Sequencing recovered at least 3 million CDR3-containing paired-end reads from each sample. TCRdb re-derived calls from the 5' RACE reads in MiXCR, one entry per CDR3 protein. This table holds roughly 1,100,000 distinct CDR3 sequences, 20% to 25% found once. The CDR3 loop spans 16 amino acids. Germline CDR1 reads LGHNA; CDR2 reads YNFKEQ. On this clonotype: Its target is not known.

This sample also appeared in a second study, on T cells of mothers and their children. That paper adds: More than 5 children and their three healthy Caucasian mothers were the donors.

Specimen: blood. V usage is TRBV4-2 and J usage is TRBJ2-5; 8 bases align to TRBD2. The end of the DNA aligns better with TRBJ2-1, so the J call may be wrong. The sequence derives from a girl aged 2-10 years in good health. CDR3 bases: TGTGCCAGCAGCCAAGATTTATCGGGGGGGCAGAATGAGCAGTTCTTC. It is translated as CASSQDLSGGQNEQFF.